The rows below give T cell receptor beta chains drawn from one sample of a study of shared clonotypes between healthy human individuals. Profiled with immunoSEQ multiplex PCR; TCRdb holds only in-frame clones, not every one. Of some 2,000,000 clones listed, approximately 96% were seen once; the top ten hold over 0.1%. Sequencing was performed on naive CD4+ T cells sorted from blood. The receptor set was obtained from a man aged 18 to 30 in good health. The CDR3 runs from the conserved cysteine through the conserved F or W. A D gene is named only where the DNA matches it firmly. A clone size is listed for some rows: how often the clone was seen (once, few, many), or a class if it is expanded.

J: TRBJ2-5
V: TRBV4-1
size: .
D: TRBD2
DNA: TGCGCCAGCAGCGCCCGACTAGCGGGAGGGGGAGAAGAAGAGACCCAGTACTTC
CDR3: CASSARLAGGGEEETQYF

J: TRBJ1-1
V: TRBV18
size: few
D: .
DNA: TGTGCCAGCTCACCCCTTTCCCCTGAAGCTTTCTTT
CDR3: CASSPLSPEAFF

J: TRBJ2-7
V: TRBV28
size: .
D: .
DNA: .
CDR3: CASSSSGQGPGTYF

J: TRBJ2-7
V: TRBV5-1
size: once
D: TRBD1
DNA: TGCGCCAGCAGCCGAAGGACAGGGACCTACGAGCAGTACTTC
CDR3: CASSRRTGTYEQYF

J: TRBJ1-2
V: TRBV6-6
size: .
D: .
DNA: TGTGCCAGCAACACCGAATGGGGCGAATATGGCTACACCTTC
CDR3: CASNTEWGEYGYTF

J: TRBJ2-5
V: TRBV5-1
size: .
D: .
DNA: TGCGCCAGCAGCGATATGTACCAAGAGACCCAGTACTTC
CDR3: CASSDMYQETQYF

J: TRBJ2-3
V: TRBV9
size: .
D: .
DNA: TGTGCCAGCAGCGGAGTAGCAGTGGGAGATACGCAGTATTTT
CDR3: CASSGVAVGDTQYF

J: TRBJ2-3
V: TRBV2
size: .
D: .
DNA: TGTGCCAGCAGTGAAACGGGACAACTATTCGCAGATACGCAGTATTTT
CDR3: CASSETGQLFADTQYF

J: TRBJ2-5
V: TRBV5-6
size: .
D: .
DNA: TGTGCCAGCAGCTGGGTTGCAGAGACCCAGTACTTC
CDR3: CASSWVAETQYF

J: TRBJ2-7
V: TRBV19
size: .
D: .
DNA: TGTGCCAGCTCAAAAGGGGTGCAAGGATCCTACGAGCAGTACTTC
CDR3: CASSKGVQGSYEQYF

J: TRBJ1-3
V: TRBV4-3
size: .
D: TRBD1
DNA: TGCGCCAGCAGCCAGAGACAGGGTTCTGGAAACACCATATATTTT
CDR3: CASSQRQGSGNTIYF

J: TRBJ2-1
V: TRBV7-3
size: .
D: .
DNA: TGTGCCAGCAGCTCCCGGGTAGCGGGGGACAGGAATGAGCAGTTCTTC
CDR3: CASSSRVAGDRNEQFF

J: TRBJ1-3
V: TRBV5-1
size: .
D: .
DNA: TGCGCCAGCAGCCCCGGCCCTTCTGCTGGAAACACCATATATTTT
CDR3: CASSPGPSAGNTIYF

J: TRBJ2-7
V: TRBV9
size: .
D: .
DNA: TGTGCCAGCAGCGTAGATTTGCGGTTAAGCTCCTACGAGCAGTACTTC
CDR3: CASSVDLRLSSYEQYF

J: TRBJ2-7
V: TRBV6-6
size: .
D: TRBD1
DNA: TGTGCCAGCAGACAGAACCGACAGGGGGCCCACTACGAGCAGTACTTC
CDR3: CASRQNRQGAHYEQYF

J: TRBJ1-6
V: TRBV30
size: .
D: .
DNA: TGTGCCTGGAGTCCCGGCAATAATTCACCCCTCCACTTT
CDR3: CAWSPGNNSPLHF

J: TRBJ2-3
V: TRBV5-1
size: once
D: TRBD1
DNA: TGCGCCAGCAGCTTCACAGGGGACCTCACAGATACGCAGTATTTT
CDR3: CASSFTGDLTDTQYF

J: TRBJ1-2
V: TRBV7-2
size: .
D: .
DNA: TGTGCCAGCAGCCAGGATGCTAACTATGGCTACACCTTC
CDR3: CASSQDANYGYTF

J: TRBJ1-1
V: TRBV7-9
size: .
D: .
DNA: TGTGCCGGCAGCTTAGTGGGCCCTGCGGGGACTGAAGCTTTCTTT
CDR3: CAGSLVGPAGTEAFF

J: TRBJ1-2
V: TRBV29-1
size: .
D: .
DNA: TGCAGCGTGTCCTGGGCTAACTATGGCTACACCTTC
CDR3: CSVSWANYGYTF

J: TRBJ2-7
V: TRBV7-9
size: .
D: TRBD1
DNA: TGTGCCACTCTTAATATACGTGGGACAGGCACCCAGGAGCAGTACTTC
CDR3: CATLNIRGTGTQEQYF

J: TRBJ2-7
V: TRBV25-1
size: .
D: .
DNA: TGTGCCAGCAGTCCCATCATGGCCCCCTACGAGCAGTACTTC
CDR3: CASSPIMAPYEQYF

J: TRBJ2-7
V: TRBV25-1
size: .
D: .
DNA: TGTGCCAGCAGTGACGTAATATCAGGGAGCAGCAAGCAGTACTTC
CDR3: CASSDVISGSSKQYF

J: TRBJ2-7
V: TRBV10-3
size: .
D: TRBD2
DNA: TGTGCCATCAGTGAGCTAGCGGGAGTCTACGAGCAGTACTTC
CDR3: CAISELAGVYEQYF

J: TRBJ2-1
V: TRBV4-3
size: once
D: .
DNA: TGCGCCAGCAGCCAAGATCCCCAGTACAACTACAATGAGCAGTTCTTC
CDR3: CASSQDPQYNYNEQFF

J: TRBJ2-3
V: TRBV5-4
size: .
D: TRBD2
DNA: TGTGCCAGCAGGAGGGCGGGGGGGCCGACAGATACGCAGTATTTT
CDR3: CASRRAGGPTDTQYF

J: TRBJ2-2
V: TRBV30
size: .
D: .
DNA: TGTGCCTGGAGTGTACGAACCCAGGTCAGGGGGGAGCTGTTTTTT
CDR3: CAWSVRTQVRGELFF

J: TRBJ1-4
V: TRBV5-1
size: .
D: .
DNA: TGCGCCAGCAGCTTGGCCGGCGGGGATAATGAAAAACTGTTTTTT
CDR3: CASSLAGGDNEKLFF

J: TRBJ2-7
V: TRBV4-2
size: once
D: TRBD2
DNA: TGTGCCAGCAGCCAAGAGCTAGCGGGGTCCCCCTACGAGCAGTACTTC
CDR3: CASSQELAGSPYEQYF

J: TRBJ2-4
V: TRBV18
size: .
D: .
DNA: TGTGCCAGCTCACCAGGGGGCATTTTTAGTAACATTCAGTACTTC
CDR3: CASSPGGIFSNIQYF

J: TRBJ2-7
V: TRBV4-3
size: .
D: .
DNA: TGCGCCAGCAGCCAAGGTCTCCAAACCACCTACGAGCAGTACTTC
CDR3: CASSQGLQTTYEQYF

J: TRBJ1-1
V: TRBV6-6
size: .
D: .
DNA: TGTGCCAGCAGTTACTCCCCGCCGGTGACTGAAGCTTTCTTT
CDR3: CASSYSPPVTEAFF

J: TRBJ2-2
V: TRBV5-1
size: .
D: TRBD1
DNA: TGCGCCAGCAGCAGGGGGACCGGGACAGGGCAGCGGGAGCTGTTTTTT
CDR3: CASSRGTGTGQRELFF

J: TRBJ2-7
V: TRBV7-9
size: .
D: TRBD2
DNA: TGTGCCAGCAGCCGCATCGGACTAGCGGGCGACGAGCAGTACTTC
CDR3: CASSRIGLAGDEQYF

J: TRBJ2-2
V: TRBV9
size: .
D: .
DNA: TGTGCCAGCAGGGTGGGGCGCACCGGGGAGCTGTTTTTT
CDR3: CASRVGRTGELFF

J: TRBJ2-1
V: TRBV4-3
size: .
D: .
DNA: TGCGCCAGCAGCCAGGGACTCCTTCTTTACAATGAGCAGTTCTTC
CDR3: CASSQGLLLYNEQFF

J: TRBJ1-6
V: TRBV25-1
size: .
D: .
DNA: TGTGCCAGCAGTGACTACAGGGTTAATTCACCCCTCCACTTT
CDR3: CASSDYRVNSPLHF

J: TRBJ1-1
V: TRBV2
size: .
D: .
DNA: TGTGCCAGCAGGGAGGACATGAACACTGAAGCTTTCTTT
CDR3: CASREDMNTEAFF

J: TRBJ2-1
V: TRBV11-3
size: .
D: TRBD2
DNA: TGTGCCAGCAGCTTCGGGTCCGCGGGAGGGGGATACAATGAGCAGTTCTTC
CDR3: CASSFGSAGGGYNEQFF

J: TRBJ1-5
V: TRBV7-8
size: .
D: .
DNA: TGTGCCAGCAGCTTAGCTGCCAATAGCAATCAGCCCCAGCATTTT
CDR3: CASSLAANSNQPQHF

J: TRBJ2-2
V: TRBV18
size: .
D: .
DNA: TGTGCCAGCTCACAGGTCGCGAACACCGGGGAGCTGTTTTTT
CDR3: CASSQVANTGELFF

J: TRBJ1-3
V: TRBV30
size: .
D: .
DNA: TGTGCCTGGAAGTTGGGCTCTGGAAACACCATATATTTT
CDR3: CAWKLGSGNTIYF

J: TRBJ2-1
V: TRBV18
size: .
D: .
DNA: TGTGCCAGCTCACCACCGGTGGGGTACAATGAGCAGTTCTTC
CDR3: CASSPPVGYNEQFF

J: TRBJ1-3
V: TRBV5-1
size: .
D: .
DNA: TGCGCCAGCAGTTTGTCAAATCAGGAAAACACCATATATTTT
CDR3: CASSLSNQENTIYF

J: TRBJ2-3
V: TRBV5-6
size: .
D: TRBD1
DNA: TGTGCCAGCAGCTCGCAGGGGGCTCAAGATACGCAGTATTTT
CDR3: CASSSQGAQDTQYF

J: TRBJ1-1
V: TRBV13
size: .
D: TRBD1
DNA: TGTGCCAGCAGCAAAAGGAACGACAGGGGGCTGGATGGCACTGAAGCTTTCTTT
CDR3: CASSKRNDRGLDGTEAFF

J: TRBJ2-1
V: TRBV6-6
size: .
D: .
DNA: TGTGCCAGCAGTGTGTATGGTGAGCAGTTCTTC
CDR3: CASSVYGEQFF

J: TRBJ1-3
V: TRBV2
size: .
D: .
DNA: TGTGCCAGCAGTACGTTTTCTGGAAACACCATATATTTT
CDR3: CASSTFSGNTIYF

J: TRBJ1-1
V: TRBV6-1
size: .
D: .
DNA: TGTGCCAGCCATCGGGACGCTGGTGAAGCTTTCTTT
CDR3: CASHRDAGEAFF

J: TRBJ1-6
V: TRBV27
size: few
D: .
DNA: TGTGCCAGCAGTTTCGGGATAGGGGCACCCCTCCACTTT
CDR3: CASSFGIGAPLHF

J: TRBJ1-2
V: TRBV6-5
size: .
D: TRBD1
DNA: TGTGCCAGCAGCACCCTGACAGGGGAGGATGGCTACACCTTC
CDR3: CASSTLTGEDGYTF

J: TRBJ2-7
V: TRBV19
size: .
D: .
DNA: TGTGCCAGTAAGATGGCGGGAACCTACGAGCAGTACTTC
CDR3: CASKMAGTYEQYF

J: TRBJ2-5
V: TRBV28
size: .
D: TRBD2
DNA: TGTGCCAGCAGTTTCTTGGCGGGGGGGCTGGAAGAGACCCAGTACTTC
CDR3: CASSFLAGGLEETQYF

J: TRBJ2-1
V: TRBV7-9
size: .
D: .
DNA: TGTGCCAGCAGCTTGACAGTTCCGTACAATGAGCAGTTCTTC
CDR3: CASSLTVPYNEQFF